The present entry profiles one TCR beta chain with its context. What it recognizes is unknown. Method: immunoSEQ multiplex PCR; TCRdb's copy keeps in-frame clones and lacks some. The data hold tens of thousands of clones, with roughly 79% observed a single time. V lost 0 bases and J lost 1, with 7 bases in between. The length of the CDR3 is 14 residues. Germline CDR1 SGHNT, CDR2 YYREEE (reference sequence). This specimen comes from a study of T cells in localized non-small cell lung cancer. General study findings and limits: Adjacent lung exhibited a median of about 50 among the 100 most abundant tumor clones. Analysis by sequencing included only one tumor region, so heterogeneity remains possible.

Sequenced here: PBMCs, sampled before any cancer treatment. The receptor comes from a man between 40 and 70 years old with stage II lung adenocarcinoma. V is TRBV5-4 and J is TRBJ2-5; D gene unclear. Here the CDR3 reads CASSLDLRQETQYF. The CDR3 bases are TGTGCCAGCAGCTTGGACCTTCGCCAAGAGACCCAGTACTTC.